This T cell receptor beta chain appears in the sequencing data of a study of blood T cell repertoires in COVID-19. Study at large: Samples taken during acute and convalescent COVID-19 were collected in the United States, Italy and Spain. In each case, the material was cDNA or gDNA derived from T cells, B-cell-depleted T cells, or PBMCs.

The CDR3 consists of 13 residues. From germline, CDR1 is LNHDA and CDR2 SQIVND (reference sequence). Trimming stripped 2 bases from V and 5 bases from J, with 9 bases between. Cohort placement rested on clinical history that participants reported themselves. Within 2 weeks of study entry, exposed participants had contacted a PCR-confirmed or clinician-diagnosed COVID-19 case. TCRdb's copy holds only in-frame clones and misses some; the assay was immunoSEQ multiplex PCR. The data contain 300,000 or so clones, roughly nine tenths of them seen just once; the ten biggest clones take up 2.5% to 3.5%. This clonotype was sampled from a woman aged 50 to 60 who had been exposed to COVID-19. The chain carries TRBV19 and TRBJ1-1; TRBD1 might be the D (6 bases). The sequenced sample was PBMCs or T cells enriched from blood (not recorded which). This CDR3 is CASSITGKTEAFF. In DNA, the CDR3 is TGTGCCAGTAGTATAACAGGGAAGACTGAAGCTTTCTTT.